This TCR beta chain was identified during a study of cytomegalovirus exposure and HLA in healthy donors. Study results and caveats: In the 95 to 150 validation repertoires, around 95% of cluster scores exceeded 0, per a later analysis.

Comment on this clone: Its antigen is not identified.

Germline CDR1 reads LNHDA; CDR2 reads SQIVND (reference sequence). Trimming removed 10 bases at V and 10 bases at J, with 10 bases between. The CDR3 length is 9 residues. The data were produced by immunoSEQ multiplex PCR, yet TCRdb's version contains in-frame clones alone and is incomplete. In the table there are 200,000 to 250,000 clones, 65% to 85% of which are singletons. This receptor was taken from a woman younger than 45 in good health and CMV-seropositive. The sequenced sample was PBMCs. V usage is TRBV19 and J usage is TRBJ1-2; D not certain. The CDR3, as DNA: TGTGCCACCTATCCGCCCTACACCTTC. Protein sequence: CATYPPYTF.